Below, one T cell receptor (beta chain) is given with its context. This sample is part of a study of blood T cell repertoires in COVID-19. Study at large: Both acute and convalescent COVID-19 samples were obtained from the United States, Italy and Spain.

Germline V lookup: CDR1 LNHDA, CDR2 SQIVND (reference sequence). This CDR3 has 15 amino acids. Trimming cost V 4 bases and J 5 bases, with 17 bases left between them. The study drew participants aged about 18 to 89 years from about two dozen US areas. As originally analysed: Estimation of nucleated cell counts relied on the amplification of reference gene primers. Method: immunoSEQ multiplex PCR; TCRdb's copy keeps in-frame clones and lacks some. The DNA gave D and trimming, while V, J and clone size come from that table. The sample lists approximately 490,000 clones, about 88% occurring once. The sample taken for sequencing was PBMCs or T cells enriched from blood (not recorded which). This chain joins TRBV19 and TRBJ1-1; D gene uncertain. This sequence was found in a woman aged 60 to 75 who had recovered from COVID-19. CDR3 sequence reads: CASSTLLLAGTEAFF. For the CDR3, the DNA is TGTGCCAGTAGTACCCTTTTGCTCGCAGGAACTGAAGCTTTCTTT.